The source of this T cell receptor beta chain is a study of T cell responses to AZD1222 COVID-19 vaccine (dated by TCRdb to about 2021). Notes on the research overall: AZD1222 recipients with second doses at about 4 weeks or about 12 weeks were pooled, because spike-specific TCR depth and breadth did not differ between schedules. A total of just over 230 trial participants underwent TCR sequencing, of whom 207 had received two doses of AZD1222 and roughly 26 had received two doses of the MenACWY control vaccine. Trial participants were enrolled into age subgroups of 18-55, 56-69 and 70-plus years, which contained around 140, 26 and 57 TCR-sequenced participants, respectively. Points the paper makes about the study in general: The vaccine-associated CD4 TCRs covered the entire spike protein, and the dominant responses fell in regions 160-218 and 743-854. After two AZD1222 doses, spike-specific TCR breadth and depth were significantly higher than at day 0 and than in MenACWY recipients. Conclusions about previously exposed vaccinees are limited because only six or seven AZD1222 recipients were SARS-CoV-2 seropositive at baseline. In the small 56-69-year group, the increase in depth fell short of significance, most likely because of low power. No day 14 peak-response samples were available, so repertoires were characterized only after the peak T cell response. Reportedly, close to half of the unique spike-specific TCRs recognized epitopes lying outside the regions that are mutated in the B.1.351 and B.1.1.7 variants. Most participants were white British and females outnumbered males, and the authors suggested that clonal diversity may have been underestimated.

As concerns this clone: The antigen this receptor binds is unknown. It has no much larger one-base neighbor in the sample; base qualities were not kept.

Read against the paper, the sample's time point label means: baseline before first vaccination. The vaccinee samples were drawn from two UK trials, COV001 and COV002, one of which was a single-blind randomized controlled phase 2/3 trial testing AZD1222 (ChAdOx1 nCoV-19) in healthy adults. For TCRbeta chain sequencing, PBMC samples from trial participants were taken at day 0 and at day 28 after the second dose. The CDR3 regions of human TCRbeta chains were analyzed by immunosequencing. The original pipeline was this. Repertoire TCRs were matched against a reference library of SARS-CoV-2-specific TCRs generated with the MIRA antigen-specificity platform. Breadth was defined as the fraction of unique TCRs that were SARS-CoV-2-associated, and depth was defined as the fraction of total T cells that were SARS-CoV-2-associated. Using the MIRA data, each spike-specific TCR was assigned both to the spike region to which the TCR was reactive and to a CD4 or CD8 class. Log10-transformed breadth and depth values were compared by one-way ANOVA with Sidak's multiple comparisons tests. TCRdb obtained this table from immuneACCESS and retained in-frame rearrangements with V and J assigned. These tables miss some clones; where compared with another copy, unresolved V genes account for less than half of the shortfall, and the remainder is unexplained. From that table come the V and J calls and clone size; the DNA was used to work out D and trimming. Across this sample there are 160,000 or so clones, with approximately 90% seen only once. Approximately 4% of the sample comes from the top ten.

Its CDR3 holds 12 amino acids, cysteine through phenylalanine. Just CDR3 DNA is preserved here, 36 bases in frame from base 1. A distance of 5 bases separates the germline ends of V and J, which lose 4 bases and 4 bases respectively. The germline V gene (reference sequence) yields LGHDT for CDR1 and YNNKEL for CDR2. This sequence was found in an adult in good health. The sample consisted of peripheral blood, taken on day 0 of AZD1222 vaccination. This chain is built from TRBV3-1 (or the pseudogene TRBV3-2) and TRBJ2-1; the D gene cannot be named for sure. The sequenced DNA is TGTGCCAGCAGCCCTAGGTACAATGAGCAGTTCTTC. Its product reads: CASSPRYNEQFF.